There are a few counts of the clone carrying this T cell receptor (beta chain). Antigen: not known. After removal of 5 bases from V and 5 bases from J, the junction contained 5 bases not matched to a gene. Germline V gives CDR1 SGHKS, CDR2 YYEKEE (reference sequence). The CDR3 totals 14 residues. The sample comes from a study of identical twins. Study-wide points: Out-of-frame TCR alpha sharing observed in monozygotic twins exceeded model estimates. The more abundant beta clonotypes in cord blood had fewer insertions, and memory repertoires did not show this.

Each CDR3 protein is one row after TCRdb ran MiXCR on the 5' RACE reads. The sample shows 400,000 to 550,000 distinct CDR3 sequences, more than 13% of them seen only once. These data were likewise used in another study, on yellow fever vaccine responses in identical twins.

Sequencing was performed on CD4+ T cells sorted from blood. The receptor was isolated from a woman between 18 and 29 years old in good health. The rearrangement joins TRBV5-5 to TRBJ1-1, with 11 bases matching TRBD1. The CDR3 DNA follows: TGTGCCAGCAGGGCCGGGACAGGGGGAACTGAAGCTTTCTTT. As protein: CASRAGTGGTEAFF.